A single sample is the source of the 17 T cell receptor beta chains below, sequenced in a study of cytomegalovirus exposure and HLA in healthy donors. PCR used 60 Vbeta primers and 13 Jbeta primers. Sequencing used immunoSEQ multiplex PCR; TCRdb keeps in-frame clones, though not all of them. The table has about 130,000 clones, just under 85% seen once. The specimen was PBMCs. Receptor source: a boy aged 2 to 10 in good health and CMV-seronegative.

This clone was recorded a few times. CDR3 DNA: TGTGCCAGCAGTGAAGCAAGGGGGGGCTATGGCTACACCTTC. Protein sequence: CASSEARGGYGYTF. The rearrangement joins TRBV6-1 to TRBJ1-2; D might be TRBD1 (6 bases). Per germline, CDR1 MNHNS and CDR2 SASEGT. With 0 bases removed from V and 4 bases from J, the gap between germline ends came to 9 bases. This CDR3 has 14 residues.

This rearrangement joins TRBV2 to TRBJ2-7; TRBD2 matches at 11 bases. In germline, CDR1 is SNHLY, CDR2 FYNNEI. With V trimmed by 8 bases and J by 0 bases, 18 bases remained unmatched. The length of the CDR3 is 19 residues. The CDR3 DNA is TGTGCCAGCGGAACGTGGGTCCCGGGACTAGCGGAAAGCTCCTACGAGCAGTACGTC. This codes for CASGTWVPGLAESSYEQYV.

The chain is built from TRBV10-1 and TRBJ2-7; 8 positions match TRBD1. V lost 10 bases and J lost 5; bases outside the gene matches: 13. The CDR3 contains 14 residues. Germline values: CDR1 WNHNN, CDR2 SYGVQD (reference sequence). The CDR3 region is CAKIRQGSGDEQYV. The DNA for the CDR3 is TGCGCCAAAATAAGACAGGGGTCCGGGGACGAGCAGTACGTC.

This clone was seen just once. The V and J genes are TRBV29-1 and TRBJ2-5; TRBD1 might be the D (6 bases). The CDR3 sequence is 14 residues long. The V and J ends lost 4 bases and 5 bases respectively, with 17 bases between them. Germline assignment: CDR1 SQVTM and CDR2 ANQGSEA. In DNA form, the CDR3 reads TGCAGCGTTGGGAAGGGGGATAGCATCGAGACCCAGTACTTC. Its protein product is CSVGKGDSIETQYF.

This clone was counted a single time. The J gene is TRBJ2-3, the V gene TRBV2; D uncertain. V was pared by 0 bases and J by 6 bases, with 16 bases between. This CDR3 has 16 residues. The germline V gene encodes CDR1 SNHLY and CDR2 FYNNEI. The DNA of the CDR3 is TGTGCCAGCAGTGAAGCTTCGGCGGCGGAGATTGATACGCAGTATTTT. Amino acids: CASSEASAAEIDTQYF.

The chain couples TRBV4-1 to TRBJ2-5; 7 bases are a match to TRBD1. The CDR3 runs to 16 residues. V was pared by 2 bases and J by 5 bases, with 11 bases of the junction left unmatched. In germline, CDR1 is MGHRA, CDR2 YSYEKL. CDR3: CASSQSGRGMEETQYF. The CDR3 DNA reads TGCGCCAGCAGCCAATCCGGCAGGGGGATGGAGGAGACCCAGTACTTC.

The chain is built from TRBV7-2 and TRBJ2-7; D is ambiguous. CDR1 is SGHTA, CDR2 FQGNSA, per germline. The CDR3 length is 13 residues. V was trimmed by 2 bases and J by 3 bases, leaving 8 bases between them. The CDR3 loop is CASSLNTYYEQYF. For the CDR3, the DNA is TGTGCCAGCAGCTTAAATACTTACTACGAGCAGTACTTC.

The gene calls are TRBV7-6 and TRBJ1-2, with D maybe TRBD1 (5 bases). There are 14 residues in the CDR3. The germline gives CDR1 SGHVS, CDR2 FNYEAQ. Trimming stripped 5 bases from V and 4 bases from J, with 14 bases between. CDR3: CASSPTLDSYGYTF. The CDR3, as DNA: TGTGCCAGCAGCCCGACCCTCGACAGCTATGGCTACACCTTC.

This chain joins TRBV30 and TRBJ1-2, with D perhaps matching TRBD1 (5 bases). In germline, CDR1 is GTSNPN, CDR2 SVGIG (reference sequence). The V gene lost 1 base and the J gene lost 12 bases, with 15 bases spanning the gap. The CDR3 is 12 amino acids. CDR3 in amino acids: CAWSGGGGWNTF. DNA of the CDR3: TGTGCCTGGAGTGGAGGCGGGGGTTGGAACACCTTC.

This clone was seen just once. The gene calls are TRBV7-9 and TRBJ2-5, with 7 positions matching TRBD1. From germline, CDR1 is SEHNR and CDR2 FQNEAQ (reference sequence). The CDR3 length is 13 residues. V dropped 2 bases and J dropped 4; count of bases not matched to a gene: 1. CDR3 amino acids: CASSLNRGETQYF. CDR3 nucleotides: TGTGCCAGCAGCTTAAACAGGGGAGAGACCCAGTACTTC. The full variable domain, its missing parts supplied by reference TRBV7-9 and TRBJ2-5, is DTGVSQNPRHKITKRGQNVTFRCDPISEHNRLYWYRQTLGQGPEFLTYFQNEAQLEKSRLLSDRFSAERPKGSFSTLEIQRTEQGDSAMYLCASSLNRGETQYFGPGTRLLVL.

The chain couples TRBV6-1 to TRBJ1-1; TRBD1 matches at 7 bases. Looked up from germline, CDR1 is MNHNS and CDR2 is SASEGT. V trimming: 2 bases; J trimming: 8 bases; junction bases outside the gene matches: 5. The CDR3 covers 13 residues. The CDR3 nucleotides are TGTGCCAGCAGTGAAACGGACAGGCACGAAGCTTTCTTT. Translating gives CASSETDRHEAFF.

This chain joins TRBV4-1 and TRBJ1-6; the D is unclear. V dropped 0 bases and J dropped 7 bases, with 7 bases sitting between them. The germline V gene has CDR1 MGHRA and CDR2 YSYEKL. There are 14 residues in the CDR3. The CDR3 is CASSQEAGNSPLHF. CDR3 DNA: TGCGCCAGCAGCCAAGAAGCGGGGAATTCACCCCTCCACTTT.

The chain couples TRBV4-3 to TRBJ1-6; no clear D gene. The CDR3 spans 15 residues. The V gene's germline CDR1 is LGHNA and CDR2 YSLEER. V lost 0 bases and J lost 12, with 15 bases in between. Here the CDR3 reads CASSQETARVLPLHF. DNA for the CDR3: TGCGCCAGCAGCCAAGAGACTGCTCGAGTGTTACCCCTCCACTTT.

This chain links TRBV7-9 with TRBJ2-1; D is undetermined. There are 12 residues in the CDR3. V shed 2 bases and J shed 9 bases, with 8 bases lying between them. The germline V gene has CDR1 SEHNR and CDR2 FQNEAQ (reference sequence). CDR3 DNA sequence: TGTGCCAGCAGCTTACAGGTGGTTGAGCAGTTCTTC. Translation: CASSLQVVEQFF.

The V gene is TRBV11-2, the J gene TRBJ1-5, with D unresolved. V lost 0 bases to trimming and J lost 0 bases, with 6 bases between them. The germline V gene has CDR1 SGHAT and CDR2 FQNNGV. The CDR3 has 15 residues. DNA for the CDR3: TGTGCCAGCAGCTTAGATGGGCGTAGCAATCAGCCCCAGCATTTT. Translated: CASSLDGRSNQPQHF.

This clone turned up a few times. The CDR3 DNA reads TGTGCCAGCAGCTTAATACGGGGGGTCGGCTATGGCTACACCTTC. Translating gives CASSLIRGVGYGYTF. The rearrangement links TRBV11-2 to TRBJ1-2; D perhaps matches TRBD1 (5 bases). Trimming took 2 bases from V and 4 from J, leaving 14 bases between them. Germline V lookup: CDR1 SGHAT, CDR2 FQNNGV. The CDR3 runs 15 residues.

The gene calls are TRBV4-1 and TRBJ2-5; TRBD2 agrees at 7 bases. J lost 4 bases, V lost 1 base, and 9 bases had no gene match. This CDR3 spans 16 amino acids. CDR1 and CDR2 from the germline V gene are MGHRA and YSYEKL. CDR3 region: CASSQGGLDPPETQYF. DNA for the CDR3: TGCGCCAGCAGCCAAGGAGGACTAGATCCCCCAGAGACCCAGTACTTC.